This T cell receptor (beta chain) stems from a study of blood T cells in healthy people across ages. Every donor provided roughly 10 milliliters of peripheral blood. The study isolated at least 6 million PBMCs from each sample. Using a J-beta primer mix together with a sample-barcoded 5' primer, a second PCR was run for 7 to 11 cycles. Tagging of each cDNA molecule was performed by a template-switch adaptor with 12 random nucleotides. One entry per CDR3 protein, called by TCRdb with MiXCR from the 5' RACE reads. The sample comprises roughly 800,000 distinct CDR3 sequences, about 36% of which are singletons, and over 10% rests with the top ten. The CDR3 contains 13 residues. Trimming removed 6 bases at V and 3 bases at J, with 12 bases between. Study results and caveats: Naive T cell percentage showed a strong correlation with TCR beta diversity.

Comment on this clonotype: Its matching antigen is unknown.

The rearrangement uses TRBV12-3 or TRBV12-4 and TRBJ2-7; weak D call: TRBD2 (6 bases). The TCR originated in a man aged 18 to 30 in good health. Sequenced: blood. Written as DNA, the CDR3 is TGTGCCAGCAGCGGGACTTATCTCTACGAGCAGTACTTC. Its translation is CASSGTYLYEQYF.